This T cell receptor beta chain comes out of a study of blood T cell repertoires in COVID-19. TCRdb keeps only in-frame clones here, not all; method: immunoSEQ multiplex PCR. The data show roughly 140,000 clones, approximately 82% seen once. The CDR3 runs to 15 residues. Trimming removed 5 bases at V and 7 bases at J, with 20 bases between. CDR1 is ENHRY, CDR2 SYGVKD, per germline. The sequence was collected from a woman between 45 and 65 years old in a cohort sampled during active or convalescent COVID-19. Sample: peripheral blood. The gene calls are TRBV10-3 and TRBJ1-1, with D perhaps TRBD1 (5 bases). CDR3 region: CAISRGEPSNYEAFF. CDR3 coding DNA: TGTGCCATCAGTCGGGGGGAACCATCCAATTATGAAGCTTTCTTT.